The rows below give T cell receptor beta chains drawn from one sample of a study of sequential checkpoint blockade in melanoma. Here immunoSEQ multiplex PCR was the method, and the copy in TCRdb shows in-frame clones only, minus some. This table has 2,000 to 2,500 clones, 15% to 20% appearing once. Sample: tumor tissue (inferred from file names), taken from a patient given nivolumab and ipilimumab in sequence. The source is a human donor with melanoma. CDR3s include the opening cysteine and the closing phenylalanine or tryptophan.

TRBJ2-1 | TRBV28 | CAGQGGGPSYNEQFF
TRBJ1-2 | TRBV28 | CASSQPGRPTSSGYTF
TRBJ2-2 | TRBV29-1 | CSVARRLDTGELFF
TRBJ1-1 | TRBV11-3 | CASSLRSGANTEAFF
TRBJ2-4 | TRBV30 | CAWSYRVAKNIQYF
TRBJ2-3 | TRBV11-3 | CASSLNSGGSLGTDTQYF
TRBJ1-4 | TRBV9 | CASSPGSVEATNEKLFF
TRBJ1-2 | TRBV6-8 | CASSYGDRKGYTF
TRBJ1-4 | TRBV11-3 | CASSTNRAVNEKLFF
TRBJ2-7 | TRBV28 | CASSSLDGGYSYEQYF
TRBJ1-5 | TRBV19 | CASSPPDLSNQPQHF
TRBJ2-7 | TRBV11-3 | CASRAKAGVGYTKEQYF
TRBJ1-3 | TRBV25-1 | CASSADRGYSGNTIYF
TRBJ1-6 | TRBV28 | CASSHTTGNNSPLHF
TRBJ1-1 | TRBV28 | CASSPDIRGDPTEAFF
TRBJ2-2 | TRBV6-8 | CASSYGQYTGELFF
TRBJ2-7 | TRBV9 | CASSVEAGDEQYF
TRBJ1-2 | TRBV6-8 | CASSFTDVYGYTF
TRBJ1-1 | TRBV11-3 | CASSAGQGAFEAFF
TRBJ1-3 | TRBV9 | CASSASGASSGNTIYF
TRBJ2-3 | TRBV6-8 | CASRRQGGSVDTQYF
TRBJ2-3 | TRBV9 | CASSVVGSGGTDTQYF
TRBJ2-7 | TRBV19 | CASSFAPIPYEQYF
TRBJ1-2 | TRBV4-2 | CASSHLPGESNYGYTF
TRBJ1-1 | TRBV6-8 | CASSDAGTERINTEAFF
TRBJ1-5 | TRBV9 | CASSVDQGQPQHF
TRBJ2-2 | TRBV19 | CASSKGQGANTGELFF
TRBJ1-2 | TRBV6-8 | CASSSRAVSHYGYTF
TRBJ2-7 | TRBV14 | CASSQEGTYAYEQYF
TRBJ2-5 | TRBV11-3 | CASSFRGGKLETQYF
TRBJ1-4 | TRBV5-1 | CASSLSSLATNEKLFF
TRBJ1-1 | TRBV5-3 | CARSLYQRNTEAFF
TRBJ1-6 | TRBV7-1 | CASSGQVDSPLHF
TRBJ2-1 | TRBV11-3 | CASSLGLPRPYNEQFF
TRBJ1-3 | TRBV11-3 | CASSPRGYSGNTIYF
TRBJ2-7 | TRBV11-3 | CASSVTGTDPYEQYF
TRBJ1-3 | TRBV15 | CATSRRDRAFSGNTIYF
TRBJ1-4 | TRBV12-5 | CASVRTGVDEKLFF
TRBJ2-7 | TRBV6-8 | CASSYSNAVTTHYEQYF
TRBJ2-3 | TRBV19 | CASSIGTSGRSDTQYF
TRBJ1-5 | TRBV28 | CASRARGGGENQPQHF
TRBJ2-5 | TRBV11-3 | CASSPMGRGLQETQYF
TRBJ1-5 | TRBV11-3 | CASSTGRFGNQPQHF
TRBJ1-1 | TRBV6-8 | CASSPTGGKAFF
TRBJ2-1 | TRBV19 | CASSIVGARDDEQFF